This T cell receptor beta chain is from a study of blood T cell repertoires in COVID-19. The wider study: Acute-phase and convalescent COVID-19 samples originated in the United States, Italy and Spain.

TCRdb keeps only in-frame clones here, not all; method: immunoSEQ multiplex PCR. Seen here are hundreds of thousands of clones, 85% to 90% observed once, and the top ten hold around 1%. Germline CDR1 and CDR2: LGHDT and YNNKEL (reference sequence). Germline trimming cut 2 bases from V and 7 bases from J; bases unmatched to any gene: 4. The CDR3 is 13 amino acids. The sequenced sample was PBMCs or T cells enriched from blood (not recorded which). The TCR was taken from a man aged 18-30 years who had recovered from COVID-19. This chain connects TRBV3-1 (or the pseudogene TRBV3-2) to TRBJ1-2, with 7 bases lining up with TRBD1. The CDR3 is CASSQYRGAGYTF. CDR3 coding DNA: TGTGCCAGCAGCCAATACAGGGGAGCTGGCTACACCTTC.